This T cell receptor beta chain originates from a study of CD4 T cells in relation to SARS-CoV-2 and coronaviruses. Looking at the study overall: After around 10 days of antigen culture, PBMC TCR beta CDR3s were sequenced.

TCRdb's copy holds only in-frame clones and misses some; the assay was immunoSEQ multiplex PCR. This table holds 25,000 or so clones, 75% to 80% found once. This CDR3 has 13 amino acids. V lost 5 bases and J lost 6; bases outside the gene matches: 5. Germline assignment: CDR1 WNHNN and CDR2 SYGVQD (reference sequence). Turning to this clone: Its antigen remains unidentified.

The unexposed donors gave CD4+ T cells in about 2011-2018, prior to COVID-19. The cells were cultured for about 10 days before CD4+ T cells were isolated. The sequence was collected from a human donor in good health. The chain has TRBV10-1 and TRBJ1-2, with TRBD1 identical over 8 bases. The sequencing sample was made of CD4+ T cells from PBMCs, cultured in vitro. CDR3 sequence reads: CASSRDRSDGYTF. The CDR3 DNA follows: TGCGCCAGCAGTCGGGACAGGTCGGATGGCTACACCTTC.